Listed below are T cell receptor beta chains from one sample, sequenced in a study of blood T cell repertoires in COVID-19. Clones were read by immunoSEQ multiplex PCR, and TCRdb kept only the in-frame ones, dropping some. The data show about 85,000 clones, approximately 80% seen once. Sequenced material: peripheral blood. The receptor source for this set is a human donor in a cohort sampled during active COVID-19. Each CDR3 is given without its conserved first and last residue. Rows may omit the clone size; those that give it use once, few, many or a size class.

CDR3: ASSIGNRGPNTGELF
size: few
J: TRBJ2-2
V: TRBV19

CDR3: ASRLDRTNTEAF
size: NA
J: TRBJ1-1
V: TRBV19

CDR3: ASSLPGLVGNNYGYT
size: NA
J: TRBJ1-2
V: TRBV7-9

CDR3: ASSIRQGNEKLF
size: NA
J: TRBJ1-4
V: TRBV7-9

CDR3: ASSPPEGVGYT
size: NA
J: TRBJ1-2
V: TRBV12-3/TRBV12-4

CDR3: ATKSGQVSNQPQH
size: NA
J: TRBJ1-5
V: TRBV14

CDR3: ASSVGVAFEQF
size: NA
J: TRBJ2-1
V: TRBV9

CDR3: ASSATPNRGNEQF
size: NA
J: TRBJ2-1
V: TRBV5-1

CDR3: ASSLGGPLAGVSGNEQF
size: once
J: TRBJ2-1
V: TRBV5-1

CDR3: ASSPPVAGIYYEQY
size: NA
J: TRBJ2-7
V: TRBV18

CDR3: AISESTRGLGEKLF
size: NA
J: TRBJ1-4
V: TRBV10-3

CDR3: ASSSRPAGTGFYSPLH
size: few
J: TRBJ1-6
V: TRBV5-1

CDR3: ASSLQRADYGYT
size: NA
J: TRBJ1-2
V: TRBV18

CDR3: SASIAGGRYEQY
size: NA
J: TRBJ2-7
V: TRBV20-1

CDR3: ASRPTGRRGYT
size: NA
J: TRBJ1-2
V: TRBV28

CDR3: ASSYSGGRAEAF
size: NA
J: TRBJ1-1
V: TRBV6-2/TRBV6-3

CDR3: ASSPEGGTEAF
size: NA
J: TRBJ1-1
V: TRBV4-1

CDR3: ASSQYVAGSSTDTQY
size: NA
J: TRBJ2-3
V: TRBV4-1

CDR3: ASGRYSGNTIY
size: few
J: TRBJ1-3
V: TRBV2

CDR3: ASRSVGGLGEKLF
size: NA
J: TRBJ1-4
V: TRBV2

CDR3: ASAKTGGGEQY
size: few
J: TRBJ2-7
V: TRBV4-1

CDR3: ASSPWDRATDTQY
size: NA
J: TRBJ2-3
V: TRBV2

CDR3: ASSQDLGPGVVEKLF
size: NA
J: TRBJ1-4
V: TRBV14

CDR3: ASSQGQGATNEKLF
size: NA
J: TRBJ1-4
V: TRBV4-1

CDR3: ATQQGARYEQY
size: NA
J: TRBJ2-7
V: TRBV10-3

CDR3: VRSVWGGLF
size: NA
J: TRBJ1-4
V: TRBV7-5

CDR3: AIRAGGGGNTIY
size: NA
J: TRBJ1-3
V: TRBV6-6

CDR3: ASSSDRAPLH
size: NA
J: TRBJ1-6
V: TRBV12-3/TRBV12-4

CDR3: ASSLAVQGSTEAF
size: NA
J: TRBJ1-1
V: TRBV7-8

CDR3: ASSGAGTEINYGYT
size: NA
J: TRBJ1-2
V: TRBV5-1

CDR3: ASSRLGAPARDYEQY
size: NA
J: TRBJ2-7
V: TRBV5-1

CDR3: SVIYHPGKTNYGYT
size: once
J: TRBJ1-2
V: TRBV29-1

CDR3: ASRRTGTGNYEQY
size: NA
J: TRBJ2-7
V: TRBV2

CDR3: ASSVGQGAGYEQF
size: few
J: TRBJ2-1
V: TRBV9

CDR3: ASSSLSGGAGEQF
size: NA
J: TRBJ2-1
V: TRBV5-4

CDR3: ASSQELWRTSTDTQY
size: NA
J: TRBJ2-3
V: TRBV4-1

CDR3: GSGPYTGELF
size: NA
J: TRBJ2-2
V: TRBV19

CDR3: ASTFRTGDHYGYT
size: NA
J: TRBJ1-2
V: TRBV6-5

CDR3: ASRLGSEAF
size: NA
J: TRBJ1-1
V: TRBV25-1

CDR3: ASSPGQSGEQY
size: NA
J: TRBJ2-7
V: TRBV12-3/TRBV12-4

CDR3: ASSIRRTGGIGYT
size: NA
J: TRBJ1-2
V: TRBV5-6

CDR3: ATGQSFGNTIY
size: NA
J: TRBJ1-3
V: TRBV11-2

CDR3: ASSSGTGEVRELF
size: NA
J: TRBJ2-2
V: TRBV5-6

CDR3: ASTGAGELF
size: NA
J: TRBJ2-2
V: TRBV25-1

CDR3: ASSQGGQETQY
size: NA
J: TRBJ2-5
V: TRBV3-1/TRBV3-2

CDR3: ASSGGLAAVTDTQY
size: NA
J: TRBJ2-3
V: TRBV6-1

CDR3: ASSLEPGFNEQF
size: many
J: TRBJ2-1
V: TRBV11-2

CDR3: ASSRPGLAGVQETQY
size: NA
J: TRBJ2-5
V: TRBV27

CDR3: ASSLARVYGYT
size: NA
J: TRBJ1-2
V: TRBV7-2